This is a list of T cell receptor beta chains from one sample in a study of blood T cell repertoires in COVID-19. Repertoires were generated with immunoSEQ multiplex PCR, while TCRdb's copy carries only in-frame clones and drops some. This table has about 240,000 clones, approximately 83% appearing once. The sequencing input was peripheral blood. These receptors were collected from a woman over 75 with acute or convalescent COVID-19. Each CDR3 is given with its conserved first and last residue. The D gene is left open where the match is weak. Some rows have no size entry. The others give once, few or many, or a class for an expanded clone.

>-|TRBJ1-5|-|TRBV21-1
CASSNPGQNSQPQHF
TGTGCCAGCAGCAACCCGGGACAGAACTCCCAGCCCCAGCATTTT
>-|TRBJ1-1|TRBD1|TRBV28
CASSPSSSFDREGRTEAFF
TGTGCCAGCAGCCCATCCTCCTCCTTTGACAGGGAAGGACGAACTGAAGCTTTCTTT
>-|TRBJ1-1|TRBD1|TRBV5-6
CASSFGTGNTEAFF
TGTGCCAGCAGCTTTGGGACAGGGAACACTGAAGCTTTCTTT
>-|TRBJ2-3|TRBD2|TRBV6-5
CASKASGGDTQYF
TGTGCCAGCAAGGCTAGCGGGGGGGATACGCAGTATTTT
>once|TRBJ1-2|TRBD1|TRBV6-4
CASKTEGQGPWGYTF
TGTGCCAGCAAGACCGAGGGACAGGGGCCATGGGGCTACACCTTC
>-|TRBJ1-5|-|TRBV2
CASSGQSNQPQHF
TGTGCCAGCAGTGGCCAGAGCAATCAGCCCCAGCATTTT
>-|TRBJ1-5|-|TRBV6-1
CASSEMDGGIQPQHF
TGTGCCAGCAGTGAAATGGATGGGGGGATTCAGCCCCAGCATTTT
>-|TRBJ2-6|-|TRBV2
CATQEGGGANVLTF
TGTGCCACTCAGGAGGGTGGCGGGGCCAACGTCCTGACTTTC
>-|TRBJ2-3|TRBD1|TRBV19
CASSSRQGEDTQYF
TGTGCCAGTAGTAGTAGACAGGGAGAAGATACGCAGTATTTT
>-|TRBJ2-7|TRBD2|TRBV3-1/TRBV3-2
CASSAPGLASGEQYF
TGTGCCAGCAGCGCCCCGGGACTAGCCTCCGGCGAGCAGTACTTC
>once|TRBJ2-1|TRBD2|TRBV7-3
CASSLGLNNEQFF
TGTGCCAGCAGCTTGGGACTAAACAATGAGCAGTTCTTC
>many|TRBJ1-2|-|TRBV4-1
CASSPGVRDYGYTF
TGCGCCAGCAGCCCCGGGGTTCGGGACTATGGCTACACCTTC
>-|TRBJ2-7|-|TRBV19
CASSMGAGTGEQYF
TGTGCCAGTAGTATGGGGGCAGGGACGGGCGAGCAGTACTTC
>-|TRBJ1-2|-|TRBV2
CASSEGGHTF
TGTGCCAGCAGTGAGGGCGGGCACACCTTC